This TCR beta chain is from a study of Graves' ophthalmopathy and Graves' hyperthyroidism. Study results and caveats: Classification of ophthalmopathy versus stable hyperthyroidism by a 13-signature model yielded 85% to 90% sensitivity and 75% to 84% specificity. The authors also found most expanded thyroid clonotypes above 0.001 frequency in blood.

RNA served as the template for amplifying TCR beta CDR3 regions. The authors performed first-round RT-PCR with HTBI primers and then a second-round multiplex PCR. Each CDR3 protein is one row after TCRdb ran MiXCR on the multiplex PCR reads. The sample consists of hundreds of thousands of distinct CDR3 sequences, roughly two fifths of them appearing once. For donors with ophthalmopathy, the disease showed moderate-to-severe activity, reached CAS ≥3 and NOSPECS ≥4, and had lasted under 3 months. Isolation of PBMCs was performed using 10 ml of fresh peripheral blood. The V and J ends lost 3 bases and 4 bases, in that order; junction bases with no gene match: 8. CDR1 and CDR2 from the germline V gene are MNHNS and SASEGT. This CDR3 comprises 15 residues. Details on this clonotype: Antigen unknown. This may be a read error: a much more frequent sequence differs by one nucleotide.

The chain recombines TRBV6-1 with TRBJ1-2, with 7 bases lining up with TRBD1. The sequenced sample consisted of peripheral blood. The clonotype originates from an adult man with Graves' ophthalmopathy. CDR3 region: CASSESGQPSYGYTF. The CDR3 DNA reads TGTGCCAGCAGTGAGTCGGGACAGCCGAGCTATGGCTACACCTTC.